The rows below give T cell receptor beta chains drawn from one sample of a study of shared clonotypes between healthy human individuals. Sequenced by immunoSEQ multiplex PCR; TCRdb stores in-frame clones only, minus some. The sample records roughly 2.2 million clones, 85% to 95% being singletons. What was sequenced was naive CD4+ T cells from PBMCs. Every receptor here comes from a man aged 18 to 35 in good health. Some clones in this sample may be carry-over from other donors' samples. Both conserved end residues are part of each CDR3. The order of the fields is J gene, clone size, D gene, V gene, CDR3 DNA, CDR3 protein. The D gene is left open where the match is weak. Only part of the rows carry a size: once, few, many, or a class if the clone is expanded.

>TRBJ1-2|.|.|TRBV23-1
TGCGCCAGCAGTCAATCTTTAGGACATTATGGCTACACCTTC
CASSQSLGHYGYTF
>TRBJ1-1|.|.|TRBV28
TGTGCCAGCAGTCCCCGACAGTTTTACACTGAAGCTTTCTTT
CASSPRQFYTEAFF
>TRBJ2-3|.|.|TRBV5-1
TGCGCCAGCAGCTGGGATGGCTTAAACACAGATACGCAGTATTTT
CASSWDGLNTDTQYF
>TRBJ2-3|.|TRBD2|TRBV11-3
TGTGCCAGCAGCCCCGGGGGGGATTGGTTGTCGGATACGCAGTATTTT
CASSPGGDWLSDTQYF
>TRBJ2-7|.|TRBD1|TRBV6-6
TGTGCCAGCAGTTACCGACCCGACAGGGCATCCTACGAGCAGTACTTC
CASSYRPDRASYEQYF
>TRBJ2-2|once|TRBD1|TRBV6-5
TGTGCCAGCAGTCTTAACAGGGGCACCGGGGAGCTGTTTTTT
CASSLNRGTGELFF
>TRBJ2-3|.|.|TRBV7-3
TGTGCCAGCAGCGAGGACAGTCGCACAGATACGCAGTATTTT
CASSEDSRTDTQYF
>TRBJ1-1|once|TRBD1|TRBV5-1
TGCGCCAGCAGCACGACAGGGACGAACACTGAAGCTTTCTTT
CASSTTGTNTEAFF
>TRBJ2-7|.|.|TRBV19
TGTGCCAGTAGTTCCCAGGGGGGGAGATCCTACGAGCAGTACTTC
CASSSQGGRSYEQYF
>TRBJ1-2|.|.|TRBV11-2
TGTGCCAGCAGCTTGTCGAGGGACACTGGCTACACCTTC
CASSLSRDTGYTF
>TRBJ1-3|.|.|TRBV18
TGTGCCAGCTCACCACGGACAGACTCTGGAAACACCATATATTTT
CASSPRTDSGNTIYF
>TRBJ2-6|.|TRBD1|TRBV29-1
TGCAGCATGTGGGACAGTGGGGCCAACGTCCTGACTTTC
CSMWDSGANVLTF
>TRBJ2-7|once|.|TRBV15
TGTGCCACCAGCAGAGCTGATTACGAGCAGTACTTC
CATSRADYEQYF
>TRBJ1-5|.|TRBD1|TRBV6-5
TGTGCCAGTGCGGACAGGGTTTATCAGCCCCAGCATTTT
CASADRVYQPQHF
>TRBJ1-1|.|TRBD1|TRBV6-1
TGTGCCAGCGGAAGACAGGGGTTCACTGAAGCTTTCTTT
CASGRQGFTEAFF
>TRBJ2-7|.|.|TRBV27
TGTGCCAGCAGTTTTACCAGGGCCTACGAGCAGTACTTC
CASSFTRAYEQYF
>TRBJ1-1|.|.|TRBV7-3
TGTGCCAGCAGAACACTGAACACTGAAGCTTTCTTT
CASRTLNTEAFF
>TRBJ2-2|.|.|TRBV18
TGTGCCAGCTCACGAGTAGAACAGAACACCGGGGAGCTGTTTTTT
CASSRVEQNTGELFF
>TRBJ2-7|.|.|TRBV6-1
TGTGCCAGCAACCCATCCTCCTACGAGCAGTACTTC
CASNPSSYEQYF
>TRBJ2-7|.|.|TRBV28
TGTGCCAGCAGACCCGCCGGGACAAGTCCCTACGAGCAGTACTTC
CASRPAGTSPYEQYF
>TRBJ1-5|.|.|TRBV9
TGTGCCATCGATCAACTGCCCCAGCATTTT
CAIDQLPQHF
>TRBJ2-3|.|.|TRBV10-3
TGTGCCATCAGGCCAGGGTTAGAAGATACGCAGTATTTT
CAIRPGLEDTQYF
>TRBJ2-5|.|.|TRBV27
TGTGCCAGCACGGCGGAGGAGACCCAGTACTTC
CASTAEETQYF
>TRBJ2-1|.|.|TRBV7-2
TGTGCCAGCAGCCCCATGGACGTATACAATGAGCAGTTCTTC
CASSPMDVYNEQFF
>TRBJ2-1|.|.|TRBV11-2
TGTGCCAGCAGCTTAGAAGTTGGGTATGGCCGCCAGAGCTCCTACAATGAGCAGTTCTTC
CASSLEVGYGRQSSYNEQFF
>TRBJ2-7|.|TRBD1|TRBV29-1
TGCAGCGTGTCTCTCCTCTGGGACAGGGCTTACGAGCAGTACTTC
CSVSLLWDRAYEQYF
>TRBJ2-1|once|TRBD2|TRBV7-9
TGTGCCAGCAGCTTAACGACTAGCGGGGCTCAGGGGCAGTTCTTC
CASSLTTSGAQGQFF
>TRBJ2-3|.|TRBD1|TRBV7-2
TGTGCCAGCAGCTTAGTAGGGGGCCCTAGCACAGATACGCAGTATTTT
CASSLVGGPSTDTQYF
>TRBJ1-2|.|TRBD1|TRBV5-1
TGCGCCAGCAGCTCGGGGACAGGGGATGGCTACACCTTC
CASSSGTGDGYTF
>TRBJ1-2|once|.|TRBV28
TGTGCCAGCAGTACCCCAGGGGCATTCGGTGTTCATAGCTATGGCTACACCTTC
CASSTPGAFGVHSYGYTF
>TRBJ2-7|.|TRBD2|TRBV4-1
TGCGCCAGCAGCCAAGAGGCCTTCGAACTAGCGGGAACATCGTGGCAGTACTTC
CASSQEAFELAGTSWQYF
>TRBJ2-2|.|TRBD1|TRBV7-9
TGTGCCAGCAGCCATAGCTTGGACAGGTCATCGCCCGGCGCCGGGGAGCTGTTTTTT
CASSHSLDRSSPGAGELFF
>TRBJ2-7|once|.|TRBV6-5
TGTGCCAGCTCCCAGAGACTAGGGGCCTCCGAGCAGTACTTC
CASSQRLGASEQYF
>TRBJ2-3|.|.|TRBV19
TGTGCCAGTAGTCCTCGGGGGACACTTAGCACAGATACGCAGTATTTT
CASSPRGTLSTDTQYF
>TRBJ2-3|.|.|TRBV28
TGTGCCAGCAGTTTCGGGGTAGATACGCAGTATTTT
CASSFGVDTQYF
>TRBJ2-7|.|TRBD2|TRBV2
TGTGCCAGCAGTAACGACCTAGCGGGGCGCGACGAGCAGTACTTC
CASSNDLAGRDEQYF
>TRBJ2-1|once|TRBD2|TRBV5-1
TGCGCCAGCAGCTCGGGGACTAGTAGGTTCGATGAGCAGTTCTTC
CASSSGTSRFDEQFF
>TRBJ2-7|.|.|TRBV30
TGTGCCTGGAGTGTCGATCGTTCGACCGCTCTGCGCGAGCAGTACTTC
CAWSVDRSTALREQYF
>TRBJ2-3|.|TRBD2|TRBV4-1
TGCGCCAGCAGCGGAAGGGGTGCGGGAGTAATAGATACGCAGTATTTT
CASSGRGAGVIDTQYF
>TRBJ2-7|once|TRBD2|TRBV10-3
TGTGCCACCGCAGGGCGAGCGGGAGGATCAAACGAGCAGTACTTC
CATAGRAGGSNEQYF
>TRBJ2-1|.|.|TRBV5-1
TGCGCCAGCAGCTTGGGTGGGTTCCCCGGGAATGAGCAGTTCTTC
CASSLGGFPGNEQFF
>TRBJ2-1|.|.|TRBV2
TGTGCCAGCAGTCCCTCCCTTTTAGCGAATGAGCAGTTCTTC
CASSPSLLANEQFF
>TRBJ2-3|few|.|TRBV7-9
TGTGCCAGCAGCTTAGCCTCGGCAGATACGCAGTATTTT
CASSLASADTQYF
>TRBJ2-1|.|TRBD2|TRBV19
TGTGCCAGTAGTAGGCCCTCCCTGACTAGCGGGAGGATTCGCTCCTACAATGAGCAGTTCTTC
CASSRPSLTSGRIRSYNEQFF
>TRBJ1-2|.|.|TRBV5-1
TGCGCCAGCAGCTTGGCCTGGGGAGACTATGGCTACACCTTC
CASSLAWGDYGYTF
>TRBJ1-2|once|TRBD1|TRBV28
TGTGCCAGCAGCCCGGGACAGGGGTACTATGGCTACACCTTC
CASSPGQGYYGYTF
>TRBJ1-3|.|.|TRBV28
TGTGCCAGCAGTTTCGGCGACACCATATATTTT
CASSFGDTIYF
>TRBJ1-1|.|.|TRBV5-3
TGTGCCAGAAGCGCACCAATCAGGGGAGCGGGCACTGAAGCTTTCTTT
CARSAPIRGAGTEAFF
>TRBJ1-4|.|.|TRBV2
TGTGCCAGTCGTCCGGGGGAAAAACTGTTTTTT
CASRPGEKLFF
>TRBJ2-6|.|.|TRBV9
TGTGCCAGCAGCGTAGCTGTCCGGGCCAACGTCCTGACTTTC
CASSVAVRANVLTF
>TRBJ2-3|.|TRBD2|TRBV28
TGTGCCAGCAGTCCCCAATCCCGTCCAGCGGGAGGTGGCACAGATACGCAGTATTTT
CASSPQSRPAGGGTDTQYF
>TRBJ2-5|once|TRBD2|TRBV7-2
TGTGCCAGCAGCTTACCGCTAGCGGGAGTTGAGACCCAGTACTTC
CASSLPLAGVETQYF
>TRBJ2-1|.|TRBD2|TRBV14
TGTGCCAGCAGCCAGACTAGCGGGAGACTCGATGAGCAGTTCTTC
CASSQTSGRLDEQFF